Below are 24 T cell receptor beta chains sequenced from a single sample in a study of Graves' ophthalmopathy and Graves' hyperthyroidism. Researchers took RNA transcripts and amplified TCR beta CDR3 regions from them. HTBI-primed first-round RT-PCR preceded second-round multiplex PCR. One entry per CDR3 protein results from TCRdb running MiXCR on the multiplex PCR reads. The sample contains roughly 350,000 distinct CDR3 sequences, roughly 17% of which appear only once. Input material: peripheral blood. The receptors derive from an adult woman with stable Graves' hyperthyroidism.

CDR3 loop: CAISGGHGEQYF. CDR3 coding DNA: TGTGCCATCAGCGGGGGGCATGGCGAGCAGTACTTC. The chain combines TRBV10-3 with TRBJ2-7, with D maybe TRBD2 (7 bases). CDR1 ENHRY and CDR2 SYGVKD come from the germline V gene. V was cut by 6 bases and J by 6 bases, with 12 bases left in between. This CDR3 is 12 amino acids long.

This clonotype was seen ten or more times. The V and J genes are TRBV4-1 and TRBJ2-5; 8 bases line up with TRBD2. V trimming: 8 bases; J trimming: 1 base; junction bases outside the gene matches: 18. CDR1 MGHRA and CDR2 YSYEKL come from the germline V gene. This CDR3 contains 18 residues. CDR3 in amino acids: CASGRSSGVQGSQETQYF. The CDR3 DNA is TGCGCCAGCGGTAGGAGTAGCGGGGTCCAGGGCTCCCAAGAGACCCAGTACTTC.

This clonotype was counted at least ten times. The chain joins TRBV9 to TRBJ2-7, with D perhaps TRBD1 (6 bases). Deletions cut 3 bases from V and 2 bases from J, with 12 bases between. Germline V lookup: CDR1 SGDLS, CDR2 YYNGEE. The CDR3 spans 14 residues. Here the CDR3 DNA reads TGTGCCAGCAGCGCCCGGGACACCACCTACGAGCAGTACTTC. This sequence encodes CASSARDTTYEQYF.

CDR3 region: CASSLGLAHQETQYF. The DNA of the CDR3 is TGTGCCAGCAGCTTAGGACTAGCCCACCAAGAGACCCAGTACTTC. This rearrangement joins TRBV11-2 to TRBJ2-5; 7 bases match TRBD2. Trimming cost V 1 base and J 0 bases; bases outside gene matches: 2. In germline, CDR1 is SGHAT, CDR2 FQNNGV. The CDR3 runs 15 residues. The full variable domain, in which reference TRBV11-2 and TRBJ2-5 provide the parts outside the CDR3, is EAGVAQSPRYKIIEKRQSVAFWCNPISGHATLYWYQQILGQGPKLLIQFQNNGVVDDSQLPKDRFSAERLKGVDSTLKIQPAKLEDSAVYLCASSLGLAHQETQYFGPGTRLLVL.

This clonotype was seen many times. This rearrangement joins TRBV6-1 to TRBJ1-1; the match to TRBD1 covers 7 bases. This CDR3 comprises 16 residues. Per germline, CDR1 MNHNS and CDR2 SASEGT. J was trimmed by 1 base and V by 6 bases; bases with no gene match: 11. CDR3: CASSPGLGQANTEAFF. The CDR3 nucleotides read TGTGCCAGCAGCCCCGGGTTAGGACAGGCGAACACTGAAGCTTTCTTT.

The sample holds many counts of this clonotype. The chain has TRBV7-8 and TRBJ2-7; D is unresolved. The germline gives CDR1 SGHVS, CDR2 FQNEAQ. V lost 1 base and J 2 bases, leaving 6 bases between the germline ends. The CDR3 spans 13 residues. The CDR3 coding sequence is TGTGCCAGCAGCTTAGACTGGACCTACGAGCAGTACTTC. This translates into CASSLDWTYEQYF.

This clonotype was picked up many times. V gene TRBV20-1 combines with J gene TRBJ2-7; D is possibly TRBD1 (6 bases). The CDR3 contains 11 residues. Trimming pared 5 bases from V and 6 bases from J, leaving 11 bases between. Germline loops: CDR1 DFQATT, CDR2 SNEGSKA (reference sequence). CDR3 coding DNA: TGCAGTGCTTCATACAGGGCCGAGCAGTACTTC. Its translation: CSASYRAEQYF.

This clonotype has a count of ten or more. The J gene is TRBJ1-5, the V gene TRBV19, with a possible D match to TRBD1 (6 bases). The germline gives CDR1 LNHDA, CDR2 SQIVND (reference sequence). V was cut by 7 bases and J by 5 bases, with 12 bases left in between. This CDR3 is built from 13 residues. The CDR3 reads CASIGGPYQPQHF. The CDR3 bases are TGTGCCAGTATAGGGGGACCATATCAGCCCCAGCATTTT. Full variable domain (rest looked up from reference TRBV19 and TRBJ1-5): DGGITQSPKYLFRKEGQNVTLSCEQNLNHDAMYWYRQDPGQGLRLIYYSQIVNDFQKGDIAEGYSVSREKKESFPLTVTSAQKNPTAFYLCASIGGPYQPQHFGDGTRLSIL.

The gene calls are TRBV27 and TRBJ2-5; D is uncertain. This CDR3 is built from 16 residues. Germline V gives CDR1 MNHEY, CDR2 SMNVEV (reference sequence). Trimming pared 10 bases from V and 2 bases from J, leaving 23 bases between. CDR3 loop: CATRPSLFRNQETQYF. The CDR3 DNA sequence: TGTGCCACCAGACCCTCCTTATTTAGGAATCAAGAGACCCAGTACTTC.

This clonotype was seen ten or more times. This rearrangement joins TRBV12-3 or TRBV12-4 to TRBJ2-2; 8 bases fit TRBD2. Trimming removed 8 bases from V and 3 bases from J; junction bases left unmatched: 5. This CDR3 comprises 14 residues. The CDR3 loop is CASVAGFDTGELFF. The CDR3 DNA follows: TGTGCCAGCGTAGCGGGATTCGACACCGGGGAGCTGTTTTTT.

Comments on this clonotype: A clone one base away is much larger, so this may be a read error. The chain carries TRBV25-1 and TRBJ2-7, with 7 bases lining up with TRBD1. V dropped 5 bases and J dropped 3; count of bases not matched to a gene: 7. This CDR3 comprises 14 residues. CDR1 and CDR2 (germline): MGHDK, SYGVNS. The CDR3 DNA follows: TGTGCCAGCAGTTACTCGACAGGGATCTACGAGCAGTACTTC. Translated, it gives CASSYSTGIYEQYF.

Remarks on this clonotype: This may arise from a read error, as a much more abundant clone is one base away. The chain combines TRBV19 with TRBJ2-5, with TRBD2 matching over 8 bases. This CDR3 comprises 13 residues. From germline, CDR1 is LNHDA and CDR2 SQIVND (reference sequence). The CDR3 region is CASRSGSRETKYF. The CDR3 DNA follows: TGTGCCAGTCGCAGCGGGAGCCGAGAGACCAAGTACTTC.

Many counts were recorded for this clonotype. The chain joins TRBV18 to TRBJ2-2; the D is unclear. There are 11 residues in the CDR3. Trimming shortened V by 8 bases and J by 3 bases, and 4 bases separated the two germline ends. The germline gives CDR1 KGHSH, CDR2 LQKENI. This chain's CDR3 is CASAYTGELFF. The CDR3 bases are TGTGCCAGCGCCTACACCGGGGAGCTGTTTTTT.

This clonotype has ten or more counts. For the CDR3, the DNA is TGTGCCAGTAGTAACATGGACAGCCAAGAGACCCAGTACTTC. Its translation is CASSNMDSQETQYF. The chain is built from TRBV19 and TRBJ2-5; D may be TRBD1 (6 bases). Per the germline V gene, CDR1 is LNHDA and CDR2 is SQIVND (reference sequence). V was pared by 4 bases and J by 1 base, with 10 bases between. This CDR3 is built from 14 residues.

The table lists this clonotype with a few counts. The chain links TRBV19 to TRBJ2-2; 8 bases are shared with TRBD2. The CDR3 totals 14 residues. Germline loops: CDR1 LNHDA, CDR2 SQIVND (reference sequence). Trimming at V came to 6 bases and at J to 6 bases, leaving 6 bases not matched to a gene. For the CDR3, the DNA is TGTGCCAGTAGGAGAGCGGGAGTGTCCGGGGAGCTGTTTTTT. It encodes CASRRAGVSGELFF.

In regard to this clonotype: Because it lacks the conserved phenylalanine or tryptophan at the end, this CDR3 is likely a read error. CDR3 in DNA: TGCAGTGCTAATCCTTCGGGGCGGGCTGGGGCCAACGTCCTGACTGTC. Its protein is CSANPSGRAGANVLTV. The chain carries TRBV20-1 and TRBJ2-6; either TRBD1 or TRBD2 may supply D (5 bases each). This CDR3 comprises 16 residues. V shed 4 bases and J shed 2 bases, with 15 bases lying between them. From germline, CDR1 is DFQATT and CDR2 SNEGSKA (reference sequence).

This clonotype came up many times. This chain's CDR3 is CASTPPPAGGREQYF. DNA for the CDR3: TGTGCCAGCACCCCCCCACCGGCGGGAGGTCGCGAGCAGTACTTC. The chain joins TRBV28 to TRBJ2-7; 8 bases line up with TRBD2. Germline V CDR1 and CDR2: MDHEN, SYDVKM. The V segment lost 7 bases and the J segment 6 bases; nucleotides outside the gene matches: 14. The CDR3 extends over 15 amino acids.

This clonotype showed up many times. The V and J genes are TRBV10-3 and TRBJ1-1, with 7 bases aligning to TRBD1. This CDR3 region has 12 residues. Germline-derived CDR1 and CDR2 are ENHRY and SYGVKD. The V gene end was trimmed by 5 bases and the J gene end by 7 bases; junction bases not matched to a gene: 4. CDR3 in DNA: TGTGCCATCAGTTCGACAGGGATTGAAGCTTTCTTT. Its protein is CAISSTGIEAFF.

This clonotype was detected many times. The gene calls are TRBV24-1 and TRBJ2-5; 11 nucleotides align to TRBD2. Germline lookup yields CDR1 KGHDR and CDR2 SFDVKD. The CDR3 is 13 residues long. Losses at the gene ends were 8 bases for V and 5 bases for J; bases not matched to a gene: 3. In DNA form, the CDR3 reads TGTGCCACCATGGTAGCGGGGGGGGAGACCCAGTACTTC. Its translation: CATMVAGGETQYF.

The chain has TRBV10-3 and TRBJ2-5; 7 nucleotides line up with TRBD1. CDR3 length: 15 residues. Germline loops: CDR1 ENHRY, CDR2 SYGVKD. V gave up 5 bases and J gave up 0 bases; unmatched junction bases: 6. In DNA, the CDR3 is TGTGCCATCAGTCCTTCCCAGGGGGACCAAGAGACCCAGTACTTC. It yields the protein CAISPSQGDQETQYF.

This clonotype was observed at least ten times. The junction does not match germline at one end; this may be a read error. V usage is TRBV11-2 and J usage is TRBJ2-4; D possibly uses TRBD1 or TRBD2 (5 bases each). The CDR3 runs 12 residues. Per the germline V gene, CDR1 is SGHAT and CDR2 is FQNNGV. The CDR3 DNA reads as TGTGCCAGCGGGGGAGCCAAAAACATTAAGTACTTC. Protein: CASGGAKNIKYF.

There are many counts of this clonotype. The rearrangement joins TRBV28 to TRBJ2-5, with D unresolved. V gave up 3 bases and J gave up 4 bases, with 9 bases separating them. The germline CDR1 and CDR2 sequences are MDHEN and SYDVKM. This CDR3 contains 13 residues. This CDR3 reads CASSFQLRETQYF. The CDR3 DNA sequence: TGTGCCAGCAGTTTTCAGTTGCGAGAGACCCAGTACTTC.

This clonotype was detected ten times or more. The chain recombines TRBV12-3 or TRBV12-4 with TRBJ2-7; 10 bases map to TRBD1. This CDR3 region has 15 residues. With 5 bases clipped from V and 3 bases from J, the junction kept 7 bases outside the gene matches. As DNA, the CDR3 is TGTGCCAGCAGTCCGACAGGGGGCGGAGGCTACGAGCAGTACTTC. This translates into CASSPTGGGGYEQYF.

With regard to this clonotype: One end of the junction varies from germline; a read error may be responsible. V and J are TRBV12-3 or TRBV12-4 and TRBJ2-4; D call uncertain. This CDR3 has 13 residues. CDR3 bases: TGTGCCAGCAGTTTAGGTCGGAAGGGCATTAAGTACTTC. This gives the protein CASSLGRKGIKYF.